The entry below gives a single T cell receptor (beta chain) sequence along with its context. This record comes from a study of shared T cell receptors in the human thymus. With V trimmed by 4 bases and J by 5 bases, 9 bases remained unmatched. This CDR3 contains 16 residues. Germline V gene data show CDR1 as SGHRS and CDR2 as YFSETQ. Data came from immunoSEQ multiplex PCR; TCRdb stores just in-frame clones and leaves some out. The profile shows hundreds of thousands of clones, around 87% of them singletons. The data also belong to a second study, concerning human thymus T cells. According to that study: Serving as donors were healthy Finnish infants, each of whom was having open corrective surgery for congenital heart defects. As related research reported, thymic repertoires overlapped highly among unrelated individuals.

V gene TRBV5-1 combines with J gene TRBJ1-4; 9 bases map to TRBD1. The sequence came from a boy under three years old with a congenital heart defect. The specimen sequenced was thymocytes. The CDR3 protein is CASSLASGTGNEKLFF. The CDR3 nucleotides are TGCGCCAGCAGCCTCGCATCCGGGACAGGGAATGAAAAACTGTTTTTT.